One sample yielded the 17 T cell receptor beta chains listed below, sequenced in a study of blood T cell repertoires in COVID-19. Method: immunoSEQ multiplex PCR; TCRdb's copy keeps in-frame clones and lacks some. Here the sample spans approximately 140,000 clones, about nine tenths being singletons. Material: peripheral blood. All receptors derive from a woman aged 60-75 years with active or convalescent COVID-19.

The V gene is TRBV7-9, the J gene TRBJ1-5, with 8 bases that match TRBD1. CDR1 and CDR2 (germline): SEHNR, FQNEAQ (reference sequence). J was trimmed by 6 bases and V by 0 bases; bases with no gene match: 13. This CDR3 is 18 amino acids long. The CDR3 DNA is TGTGCCAGCAGCTTAGCGTGGGCAGGGGGCTTGGTGTTTCAGCCCCAGCATTTT. Its protein product is CASSLAWAGGLVFQPQHF. The whole variable domain, filled in from reference TRBV7-9 and TRBJ1-5, reads DTGVSQNPRHKITKRGQNVTFRCDPISEHNRLYWYRQTLGQGPEFLTYFQNEAQLEKSRLLSDRFSAERPKGSFSTLEIQRTEQGDSAMYLCASSLAWAGGLVFQPQHFGDGTRLSIL.

Written as DNA, the CDR3 is TGTGCCAGCTCACCTCCCGGTTTTCTGGGCCTCCTAAACACTGAAGCTTTCTTT. As protein: CASSPPGFLGLLNTEAFF. The chain employs TRBV18 and TRBJ1-1; no clear D gene. CDR3 size: 18 residues. Germline V lookup: CDR1 KGHSH, CDR2 LQKENI. Trimming shortened V by 3 bases and J by 2 bases, and 22 bases separated the two germline ends.

The chain recombines TRBV18 with TRBJ1-5; D is possibly TRBD1 (5 bases). Trimming took 2 bases from V and 0 from J, leaving 8 bases between them. Germline V gene lookup returns CDR1 KGHSH and CDR2 LQKENI. This CDR3 is built from 15 residues. CDR3 region: CASSPARDSNQPQHF. The DNA of the CDR3 is TGTGCCAGCTCACCAGCCAGGGATAGCAATCAGCCCCAGCATTTT.

The CDR3 sequence: CASSFRAGTYEQYF. CDR3 bases: TGTGCCAGCTCATTCAGAGCAGGGACCTACGAGCAGTACTTC. The chain couples TRBV18 to TRBJ2-7; a weak D match, TRBD1 (5 bases). The CDR3 length is 14 residues. Germline V lookup: CDR1 KGHSH, CDR2 LQKENI. V lost 5 bases and J 2 bases, leaving 13 bases between the germline ends.

The chain carries TRBV28 and TRBJ1-2; perhaps TRBD1 as D (5 bases). The germline CDR1 and CDR2 sequences are MDHEN and SYDVKM. The CDR3 runs to 14 residues. The V and J ends lost 2 bases and 5 bases respectively, with 12 bases between them. In DNA form, the CDR3 reads TGTGCCAGCAGTTTAGACCGGGAGGGGTATGGCTACACCTTC. It codes for CASSLDREGYGYTF.

This sequence joins TRBV19 and TRBJ2-5; no definite D call. CDR3 length equals 11 residues. The V end was cut by 5 bases, the J end by 5 bases, with 6 bases between. CDR1 is LNHDA, CDR2 SQIVND, per germline (reference sequence). The CDR3 sequence is CASSAGETQYF. The CDR3 DNA reads as TGTGCCAGTAGTGCCGGGGAGACCCAGTACTTC.

In this sample, this clone turned up a few times. The chain has TRBV29-1 and TRBJ1-4; D call uncertain. Germline V gene data show CDR1 as SQVTM and CDR2 as ANQGSEA. The CDR3 runs to 11 residues. V lost 5 bases, J lost 4 bases, and 5 bases lay in between. The CDR3 region has the DNA TGCAGCGTTAGCCATAATGAAAAACTGTTTTTT. It translates to CSVSHNEKLFF.

J is TRBJ1-1 and V is TRBV4-3; 7 nucleotides align to TRBD1. The CDR3 is 16 residues long. The ends lost 0 bases at V and 0 bases at J; junction bases unmatched: 4. Germline values: CDR1 LGHNA, CDR2 YSLEER. The CDR3 DNA sequence: TGCGCCAGCAGCCAAGAGCCGGGACAGCTGAACACTGAAGCTTTCTTT. Residues: CASSQEPGQLNTEAFF.

This sequence joins TRBV18 and TRBJ1-1; TRBD1 agrees at 10 bases. Germline values: CDR1 KGHSH, CDR2 LQKENI. The CDR3 has 14 amino acids. V lost 4 bases, J lost 5 bases, and 4 bases stayed unmatched. CDR3 protein: CASSLGQGGTEAFF. The CDR3 DNA follows: TGTGCCAGCTCACTCGGACAGGGGGGGACTGAAGCTTTCTTT.

The chain employs TRBV6-5 and TRBJ1-2, with 10 bases fitting TRBD1. After removal of 2 bases from V and 6 bases from J, the junction contained 6 bases not matched to a gene. The CDR3 loop spans 15 amino acids. Germline CDR1 and CDR2: MNHEY and SVGAGI. CDR3 amino acids: CASSYRTGTGDGYTF. Written as DNA, the CDR3 is TGTGCCAGCAGTTACCGGACAGGGACAGGGGATGGCTACACCTTC.

This chain joins TRBV13 and TRBJ2-4, with D maybe TRBD1 (6 bases). The CDR3 spans 16 residues. Looked up from germline, CDR1 is PRHDT and CDR2 is FYEKMQ (reference sequence). Trimming shortened V by 4 bases and J by 0 bases, and 13 bases separated the two germline ends. CDR3: CASSSQGNEAKNIQYF. CDR3 sequence (DNA): TGTGCCAGCAGCTCTCAGGGGAACGAAGCCAAAAACATTCAGTACTTC.

The chain employs TRBV10-3 and TRBJ2-5; D gene ambiguous. Germline CDR1 ENHRY, CDR2 SYGVKD. V was shortened by 4 bases and J by 1 base, with 4 bases between the two germline ends. The CDR3 has 12 residues. The CDR3 protein is CAISGGQETQYF. As DNA, the CDR3 is TGTGCCATCAGTGGCGGCCAAGAGACCCAGTACTTC.

This clone has only a few counts. The genes are TRBV2 and TRBJ1-6; D not resolved. Germline loops: CDR1 SNHLY, CDR2 FYNNEI. CDR3 length: 13 residues. Trimming cost V 4 bases and J 7 bases, with 8 bases left between them. Here the CDR3 DNA reads TGTGCCAGCAGTGCAGAGGGAAATTCACCCCTCCACTTT. Translating it yields CASSAEGNSPLHF. Based on the CDR3 plus reference TRBV2 and TRBJ1-6, the full variable domain is EPEVTQTPSHQVTQMGQEVILRCVPISNHLYFYWYRQILGQKVEFLVSFYNNEISEKSEIFDDQFSVERPDGSNFTLKIRSTKLEDSAMYFCASSAEGNSPLHFGNGTRLTVT.

This clone was recorded a few times. V and J are TRBV5-4 and TRBJ2-1; 7 bases line up with TRBD2. Germline V gene sequence: CDR1 SGHNT, CDR2 YYREEE (reference sequence). The CDR3 has 16 residues. V shed 2 bases, J shed 7 bases, and the junction held 12 bases outside the gene matches. DNA of the CDR3: TGTGCCAGCAGCTTTTCGACGGGGGGATCGAGGAATGAGCAGTTCTTC. Its protein product is CASSFSTGGSRNEQFF.

This clone occurred once. The V call is TRBV6-1, the J call TRBJ1-6; D is unclear. The CDR3 is made up of 16 amino acids. Germline V CDR1 and CDR2: MNHNS, SASEGT. Between the trimmed V and J ends, which lost 2 bases and 14 bases, there was a span of 22 bases. CDR3 residues: CASSEWTEVTLLTLHF. CDR3 nucleotide sequence: TGTGCCAGCAGTGAATGGACGGAGGTTACCCTATTGACCCTCCACTTT.

The rearrangement links TRBV6-2 or TRBV6-3 to TRBJ1-5; TRBD1 matches 9 bases. Germline trimming cut 4 bases from V and 5 bases from J; bases unmatched to any gene: 9. Germline values: CDR1 MNHEY, CDR2 SVGEGT. The CDR3 extends over 16 amino acids. CDR3 sequence reads: CASSFPQTGGHQPQHF. In DNA form, the CDR3 reads TGTGCCAGCAGTTTCCCTCAGACAGGGGGGCATCAGCCCCAGCATTTT.

The chain has TRBV29-1 and TRBJ2-7; tentative D call: TRBD1 (6 bases). The CDR3 spans 14 residues. Trimming stripped 7 bases from V and 4 bases from J, with 20 bases between. The germline gives CDR1 SQVTM, CDR2 ANQGSEA. The chain's CDR3 is CSARSGQKAYEQYF. The CDR3 region has the DNA TGCAGCGCTAGGTCCGGACAGAAAGCTTACGAGCAGTACTTC.